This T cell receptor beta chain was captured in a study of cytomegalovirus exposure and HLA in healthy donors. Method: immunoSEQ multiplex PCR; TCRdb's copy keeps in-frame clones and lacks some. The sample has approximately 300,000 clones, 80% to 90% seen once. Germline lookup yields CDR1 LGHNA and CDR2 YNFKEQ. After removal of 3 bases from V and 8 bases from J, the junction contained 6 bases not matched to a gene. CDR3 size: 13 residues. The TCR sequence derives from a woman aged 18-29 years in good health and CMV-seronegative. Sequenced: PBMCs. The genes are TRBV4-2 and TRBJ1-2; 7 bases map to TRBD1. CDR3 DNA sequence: TGTGCCAGCAGCCATGGGGACAGATCCGGCTACACCTTC. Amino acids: CASSHGDRSGYTF.